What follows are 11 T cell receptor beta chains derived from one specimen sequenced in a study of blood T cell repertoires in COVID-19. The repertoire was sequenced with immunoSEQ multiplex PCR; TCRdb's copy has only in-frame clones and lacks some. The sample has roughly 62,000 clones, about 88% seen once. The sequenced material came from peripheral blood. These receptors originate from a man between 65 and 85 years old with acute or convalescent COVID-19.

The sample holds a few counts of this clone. CDR3 nucleotides: TGTGCCAGCAGCCCCCTAGCGGGAGGTCTCGGTAGCATTCAGTACTTC. Its protein product is CASSPLAGGLGSIQYF. The J gene is TRBJ2-4, the V gene TRBV3-1 (or the pseudogene TRBV3-2), with 11 positions matching TRBD2. V gave up 4 bases and J gave up 9 bases; unmatched junction bases: 11. Looked up from germline, CDR1 is LGHDT and CDR2 is YNNKEL (reference sequence). This CDR3 has 16 residues.

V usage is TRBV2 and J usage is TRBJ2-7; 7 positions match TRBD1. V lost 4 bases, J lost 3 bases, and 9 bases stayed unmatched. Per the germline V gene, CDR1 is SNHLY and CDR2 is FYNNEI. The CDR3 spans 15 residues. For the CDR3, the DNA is TGTGCCAGCAGTGTCGAGGGACAGCGACTCTACGAGCAGTACTTC. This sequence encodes CASSVEGQRLYEQYF.

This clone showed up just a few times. CDR3 sequence: CASSERRSPYEQYF. The CDR3 DNA reads as TGTGCCAGCAGTGAACGGAGGAGCCCCTACGAGCAGTACTTC. The V and J genes are TRBV6-1 and TRBJ2-7; possibly TRBD2 for D (5 bases). CDR3 length: 14 residues. Between the trimmed V and J ends, which lost 2 bases and 2 bases, there was a span of 10 bases. CDR1 and CDR2 from the germline V gene are MNHNS and SASEGT.

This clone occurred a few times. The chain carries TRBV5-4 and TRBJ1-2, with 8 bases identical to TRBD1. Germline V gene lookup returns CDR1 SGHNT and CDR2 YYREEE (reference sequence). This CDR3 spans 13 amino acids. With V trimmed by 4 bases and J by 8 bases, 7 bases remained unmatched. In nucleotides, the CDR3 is TGTGCCAGCAGCCGGCCCCAGGGGGCCGGCTACACCTTC. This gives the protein CASSRPQGAGYTF.

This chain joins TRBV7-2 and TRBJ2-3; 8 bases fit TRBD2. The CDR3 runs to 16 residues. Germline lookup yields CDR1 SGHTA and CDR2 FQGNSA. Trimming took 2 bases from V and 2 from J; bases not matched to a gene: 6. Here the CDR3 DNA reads TGTGCCAGCAGCTTATACACTAGCGGACACACAGATACGCAGTATTTT. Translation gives CASSLYTSGHTDTQYF. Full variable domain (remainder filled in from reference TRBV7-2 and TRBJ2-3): GAGVSQSPSNKVTEKGKDVELRCDPISGHTALYWYRQSLGQGLEFLIYFQGNSAPDKSGLPSDRFSAERTGGSVSTLTIQRTQQEDSAVYLCASSLYTSGHTDTQYFGPGTRLTVL.

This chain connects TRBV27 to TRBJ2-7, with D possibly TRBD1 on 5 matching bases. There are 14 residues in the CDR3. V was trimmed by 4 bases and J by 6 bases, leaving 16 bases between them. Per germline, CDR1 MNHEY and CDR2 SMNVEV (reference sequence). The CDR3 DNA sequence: TGTGCCAGCAGTTGGTCACAGGCCGGTCGCGAGCAGTACTTC. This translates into CASSWSQAGREQYF.

The CDR3 nucleotides read TGCGCCAGCAGCTTGGAGGGAGGGCACACCGGGGAGCTGTTTTTT. Translating gives CASSLEGGHTGELFF. This sequence joins TRBV5-1 and TRBJ2-2, with 7 bases identical to TRBD2. J was trimmed by 3 bases and V by 0 bases; bases with no gene match: 2. CDR3 length: 15 amino acids. Germline lookup yields CDR1 SGHRS and CDR2 YFSETQ.

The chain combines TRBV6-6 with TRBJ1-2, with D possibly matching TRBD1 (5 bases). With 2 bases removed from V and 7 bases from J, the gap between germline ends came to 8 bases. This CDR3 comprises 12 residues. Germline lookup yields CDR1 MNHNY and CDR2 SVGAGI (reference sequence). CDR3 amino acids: CASSYDRGGYTF. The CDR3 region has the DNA TGTGCCAGCAGTTACGACAGAGGTGGCTACACCTTC.

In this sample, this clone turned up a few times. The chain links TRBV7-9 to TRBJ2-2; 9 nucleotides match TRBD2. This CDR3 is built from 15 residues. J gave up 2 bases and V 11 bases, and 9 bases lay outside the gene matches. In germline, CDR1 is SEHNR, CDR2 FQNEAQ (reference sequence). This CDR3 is CAARASGANTGELFF. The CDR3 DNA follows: TGTGCCGCCAGGGCTAGCGGGGCAAACACCGGGGAGCTGTTTTTT.

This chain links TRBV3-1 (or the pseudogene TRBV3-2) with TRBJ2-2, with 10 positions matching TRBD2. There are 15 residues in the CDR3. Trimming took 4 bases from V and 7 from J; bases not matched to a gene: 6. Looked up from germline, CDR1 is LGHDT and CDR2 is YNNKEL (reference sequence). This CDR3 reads CASSRSSGSGGELFF. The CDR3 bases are TGTGCCAGCAGCCGATCTAGCGGGAGTGGCGGGGAGCTGTTTTTT.

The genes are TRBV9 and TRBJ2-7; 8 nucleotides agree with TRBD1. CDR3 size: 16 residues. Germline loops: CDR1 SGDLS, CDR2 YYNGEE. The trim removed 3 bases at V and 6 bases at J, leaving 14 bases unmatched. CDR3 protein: CASSARAGTGPTEQYF. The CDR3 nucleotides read TGTGCCAGCAGCGCCCGCGCCGGGACAGGACCCACCGAGCAGTACTTC.